This T cell receptor beta chain is drawn from a study of brain T cells in children with intractable seizures. Findings and limits, study-wide: HCMV serostatus was not known, and viral specificity came from CDR3 similarity only.

At least one anti-epileptic drug was given before surgery. Repertoires were generated with immunoSEQ multiplex PCR, while TCRdb's copy carries only in-frame clones and drops some. This table holds fewer than 150,000 clones, 90% to 95% found once. Note on this clone: Its antigen is not identified.

The source material was peripheral blood, sampled at surgery. The TCR originated in a boy less than two years old with hemimegalencephaly and intractable seizures.

CDR3 bases: TGTGCTAGTGGCTTGTGGTCTGCGGGGAATGAGCAGTTCTTC. This codes for CASGLWSAGNEQFF. V usage is TRBV12-5 and J usage is TRBJ2-1, with D possibly being TRBD2 (6 bases). In germline, CDR1 is LGHNT, CDR2 FRNRAP. The CDR3 is 14 residues long. V lost 6 bases, J lost 7 bases, and 16 bases lay in between.